These 4 T cell receptor beta chains were sequenced from one sample in a study of CD8+ T cells in alopecia areata. Following extraction, RNA underwent reverse transcription to cDNA, which served as the sequencing template. Generated by immunoSEQ multiplex PCR, the TCRdb table keeps only in-frame clones and is missing some. The sample consists of more than 90,000 clones, under 40% of them appearing once. Sequencing was done on a sample of CD4+ T cells sorted from blood. These receptors came from a human donor with alopecia areata.

V gene TRBV29-1 combines with J gene TRBJ1-1; the D is unclear. The germline gives CDR1 SQVTM, CDR2 ANQGSEA. Trimming cost V 5 bases and J 5 bases, with 9 bases left between them. CDR3 size: 11 residues. This CDR3 reads CSVLTVTEAFF. The CDR3 DNA is TGCAGCGTTCTAACGGTTACTGAAGCTTTCTTT.

This chain's CDR3 is CSVVGGSHEQYF. In nucleotides, the CDR3 is TGCAGCGTTGTGGGGGGTTCCCACGAGCAGTACTTC. V is TRBV29-1 and J is TRBJ2-7; perhaps TRBD2 as D (6 bases). This CDR3 contains 12 residues. From germline, CDR1 is SQVTM and CDR2 ANQGSEA. Trimming removed 4 bases from V and 5 bases from J, with 12 bases in between.

CDR3 in amino acids: CASSIPQETQYF. The CDR3 coding sequence is TGTGCCAGCAGTATACCTCAAGAGACCCAGTACTTC. The rearrangement joins TRBV28 to TRBJ2-5, with D uncertain. The CDR3 covers 12 residues. Trimming stripped 5 bases from V and 2 bases from J, with 6 bases between. Germline V gives CDR1 MDHEN, CDR2 SYDVKM.

The rearrangement links TRBV15 to TRBJ2-7; the D is unclear. CDR1 and CDR2 (germline): LNHNV, YYDKDF (reference sequence). Trimming shortened V by 0 bases and J by 3 bases, and 12 bases separated the two germline ends. There are 15 residues in the CDR3. The CDR3 sequence is CATSRDLGSYYEQYF. The DNA for the CDR3 is TGTGCCACCAGCAGAGATCTAGGGTCTTACTACGAGCAGTACTTC. Variable domain in full (rest from reference TRBV15 and TRBJ2-7): DAMVIQNPRYQVTQFGKPVTLSCSQTLNHNVMYWYQQKSSQAPKLLFHYYDKDFNNEADTPDNFQSRRPNTSFCFLDIRSPGLGDTAMYLCATSRDLGSYYEQYFGPGTRLTVT.